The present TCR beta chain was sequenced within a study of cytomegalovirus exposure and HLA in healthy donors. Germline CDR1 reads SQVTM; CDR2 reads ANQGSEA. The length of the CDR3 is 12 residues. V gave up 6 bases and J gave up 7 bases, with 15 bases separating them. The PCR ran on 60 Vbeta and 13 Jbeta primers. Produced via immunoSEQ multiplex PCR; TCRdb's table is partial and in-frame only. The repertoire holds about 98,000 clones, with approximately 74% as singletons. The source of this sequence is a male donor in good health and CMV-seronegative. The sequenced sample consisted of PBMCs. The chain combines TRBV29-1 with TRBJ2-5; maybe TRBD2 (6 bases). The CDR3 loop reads CSVTELGGTQYF. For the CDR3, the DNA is TGCAGCGTCACAGAGTTGGGGGGGACCCAGTACTTC.